Each of the 5 T cell receptor beta chains below was sequenced from the same sample in a study of blood T cell repertoires in COVID-19. Libraries were prepared by immunoSEQ multiplex PCR; TCRdb keeps only in-frame clonotypes and omits some of them. The sample lists fewer than 350,000 clones, over 75% occurring once. Sequencing was performed on peripheral blood. The receptors come from a woman aged 50 to 60 who had recovered from COVID-19.

This clone has just a few counts. V usage is TRBV28 and J usage is TRBJ1-6; 8 bases agree with TRBD1. The CDR3 runs to 12 residues. Unmatched junction bases numbered 1, after V lost 7 bases and J lost 8 bases. Germline lookup yields CDR1 MDHEN and CDR2 SYDVKM. The CDR3 DNA follows: TGTGCCAGCAAGGACAGGGATTCACCCCTCCACTTT. Its protein product is CASKDRDSPLHF.

This chain joins TRBV27 and TRBJ2-1, with a possible D match to TRBD2 (5 bases). The V gene's germline CDR1 is MNHEY and CDR2 SMNVEV (reference sequence). V lost 1 base to trimming and J lost 12 bases, with 16 bases between them. This CDR3 has 14 amino acids. CDR3 nucleotides: TGTGCCAGCAGTTTATATTTTGCGGGCCTAGGGCAGTTCTTC. Protein sequence: CASSLYFAGLGQFF.

The chain is built from TRBV5-4 and TRBJ2-7, with TRBD2 identical over 12 bases. CDR1 and CDR2 (germline): SGHNT, YYREEE (reference sequence). The CDR3 spans 17 residues. J gave up 7 bases and V 4 bases, and 15 bases lay outside the gene matches. The CDR3 here is CASSPTPSGGAGGEQYF. The CDR3 DNA reads as TGTGCCAGCAGCCCCACCCCTAGCGGGGGGGCCGGCGGAGAGCAGTACTTC.

The gene calls are TRBV29-1 and TRBJ1-5; TRBD1 is a possible D gene (6 bases). Germline CDR1 and CDR2: SQVTM and ANQGSEA. Trimming pared 5 bases from V and 11 bases from J, leaving 16 bases between. This CDR3 has 12 amino acids. The CDR3 loop reads CSVLQGTGSQHF. Written as DNA, the CDR3 is TGCAGCGTTCTCCAGGGGACCGGGTCCCAGCATTTT.

The V call is TRBV2, the J call TRBJ1-1, with D possibly matching TRBD1 (5 bases). V lost 2 bases and J 2 bases, leaving 18 bases between the germline ends. CDR1 is SNHLY, CDR2 FYNNEI, per germline. This CDR3 contains 17 residues. CDR3 sequence: CASSERLLIQANTEAFF. Here the CDR3 DNA reads TGTGCCAGCAGTGAACGGTTATTAATACAGGCAAACACTGAAGCTTTCTTT.